This T cell receptor beta chain was recovered during a study of blood T cell repertoires in COVID-19. TCRdb's table, derived via immunoSEQ multiplex PCR, lists solely in-frame clones and lacks some. The table shows approximately 220,000 clones, with around nine tenths occurring only once. Cohort placement rested on clinical history that participants reported themselves. Trimming cost V 1 base and J 1 base; bases outside gene matches: 0. This CDR3 is built from 16 residues. Germline V gene lookup returns CDR1 SGHTA and CDR2 FQGNSA. This sequence was found in a woman aged 30 to 39 with acute COVID-19. The genes are TRBV7-2 and TRBJ2-3; 12 bases are a match to TRBD2. Sequencing was done on a sample of PBMCs or T cells enriched from blood (not recorded which). The CDR3 DNA reads TGTGCCAGCAGCTTAGGACTAGCGGGGGGCACAGATACGCAGTATTTT. Its protein product is CASSLGLAGGTDTQYF. Drawing the rest from reference TRBV7-2 and TRBJ2-3, the complete variable domain is GAGVSQSPSNKVTEKGKDVELRCDPISGHTALYWYRQSLGQGLEFLIYFQGNSAPDKSGLPSDRFSAERTGGSVSTLTIQRTQQEDSAVYLCASSLGLAGGTDTQYFGPGTRLTVL.